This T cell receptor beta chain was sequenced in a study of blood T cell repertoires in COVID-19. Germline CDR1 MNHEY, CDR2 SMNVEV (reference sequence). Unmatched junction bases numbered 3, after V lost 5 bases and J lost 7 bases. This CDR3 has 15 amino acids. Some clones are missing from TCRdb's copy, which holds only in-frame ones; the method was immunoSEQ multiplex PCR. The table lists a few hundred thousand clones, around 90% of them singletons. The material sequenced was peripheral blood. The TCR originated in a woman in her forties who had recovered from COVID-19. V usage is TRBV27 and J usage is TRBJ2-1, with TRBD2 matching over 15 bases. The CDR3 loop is CASSQGTSGRNEQFF. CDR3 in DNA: TGTGCCAGCAGTCAAGGGACTAGCGGGAGGAATGAGCAGTTCTTC.